Detailed here is one T cell receptor beta chain. TCRdb keeps only in-frame clones here, not all; method: immunoSEQ multiplex PCR. The sample carries roughly 69,000 clones, under 98% recorded once. These data come from a study of technical replicates of blood from several donors. The CDR3 has 13 residues. V lost 3 bases, J lost 5 bases, and 10 bases lay in between. From germline, CDR1 is MDHEN and CDR2 SYDVKM. This sequence originates from a human donor in good health. The chain joins TRBV28 to TRBJ1-2; perhaps TRBD1 as D (5 bases). Sequenced: T cells isolated from PBMCs. CDR3 amino acids: CASSLEGWYGYTF. The CDR3 DNA reads TGTGCCAGCAGTTTGGAGGGGTGGTATGGCTACACCTTC.